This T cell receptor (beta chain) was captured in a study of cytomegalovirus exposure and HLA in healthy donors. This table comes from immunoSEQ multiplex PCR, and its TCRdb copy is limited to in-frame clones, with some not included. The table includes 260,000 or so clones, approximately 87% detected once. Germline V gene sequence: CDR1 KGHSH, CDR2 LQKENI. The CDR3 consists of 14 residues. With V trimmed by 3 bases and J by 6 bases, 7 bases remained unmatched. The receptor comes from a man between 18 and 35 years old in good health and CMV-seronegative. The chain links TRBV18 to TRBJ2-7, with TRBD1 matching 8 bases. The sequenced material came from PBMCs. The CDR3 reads CASSPGTGNSEQYF. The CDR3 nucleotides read TGTGCCAGCTCACCGGGGACAGGAAACTCCGAGCAGTACTTC.